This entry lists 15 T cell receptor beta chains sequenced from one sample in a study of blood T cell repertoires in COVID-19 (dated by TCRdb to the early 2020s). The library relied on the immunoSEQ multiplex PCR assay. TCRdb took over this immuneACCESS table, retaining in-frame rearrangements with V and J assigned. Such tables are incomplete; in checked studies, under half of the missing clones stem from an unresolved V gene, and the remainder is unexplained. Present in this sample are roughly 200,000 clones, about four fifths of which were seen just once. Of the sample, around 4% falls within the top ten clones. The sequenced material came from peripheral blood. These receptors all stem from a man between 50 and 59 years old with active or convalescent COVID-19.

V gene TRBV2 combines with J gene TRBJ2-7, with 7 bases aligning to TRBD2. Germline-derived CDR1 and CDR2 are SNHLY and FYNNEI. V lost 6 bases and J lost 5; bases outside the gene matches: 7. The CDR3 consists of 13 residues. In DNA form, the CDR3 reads TGTGCCAGCAGCCCGGGACTATTCGACGAGCAGTACTTC. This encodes CASSPGLFDEQYF.

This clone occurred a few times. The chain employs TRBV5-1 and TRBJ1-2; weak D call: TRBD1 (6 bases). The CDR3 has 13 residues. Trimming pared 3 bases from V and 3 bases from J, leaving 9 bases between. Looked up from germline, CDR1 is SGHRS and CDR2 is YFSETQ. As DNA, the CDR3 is TGCGCCAGCAGCTCCTCAGGGGACTATGGCTACACCTTC. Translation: CASSSSGDYGYTF.

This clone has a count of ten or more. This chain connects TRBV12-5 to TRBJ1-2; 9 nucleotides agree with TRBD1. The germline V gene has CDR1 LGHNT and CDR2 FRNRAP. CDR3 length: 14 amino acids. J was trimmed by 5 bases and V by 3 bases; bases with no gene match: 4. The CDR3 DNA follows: TGTGCTAGTGGTTTTGAACAGGGGGCGTATGGCTACACCTTC. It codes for CASGFEQGAYGYTF.

The CDR3 loop reads CASSSGQGGRVYNSPLHF. The CDR3 region has the DNA TGTGCCAGCAGTTCGGGACAGGGTGGAAGGGTTTATAATTCACCCCTCCACTTT. The chain combines TRBV28 with TRBJ1-6; 9 positions agree with TRBD1. The V gene's germline CDR1 is MDHEN and CDR2 SYDVKM. The trim removed 4 bases at V and 4 bases at J, leaving 11 bases unmatched. CDR3 length: 18 residues.

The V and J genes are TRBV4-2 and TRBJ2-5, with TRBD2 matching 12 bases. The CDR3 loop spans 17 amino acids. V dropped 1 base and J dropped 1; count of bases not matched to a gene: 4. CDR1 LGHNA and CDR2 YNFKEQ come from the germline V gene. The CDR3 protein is CASSQGRLAGVQETQYF. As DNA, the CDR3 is TGTGCCAGCAGCCAAGGCCGACTAGCGGGGGTCCAAGAGACCCAGTACTTC.

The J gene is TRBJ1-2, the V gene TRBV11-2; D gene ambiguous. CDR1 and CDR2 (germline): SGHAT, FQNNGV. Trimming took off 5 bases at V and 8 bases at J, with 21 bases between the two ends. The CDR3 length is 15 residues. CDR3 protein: CASSPLRLPSEGYTF. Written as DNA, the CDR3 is TGTGCCAGCAGCCCACTAAGGCTCCCCTCAGAAGGCTACACCTTC.

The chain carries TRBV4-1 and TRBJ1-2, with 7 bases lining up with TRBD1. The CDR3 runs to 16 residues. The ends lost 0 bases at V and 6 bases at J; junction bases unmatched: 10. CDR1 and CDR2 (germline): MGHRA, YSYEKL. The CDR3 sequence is CASSQDLGQRGHGYTF. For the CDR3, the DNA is TGCGCCAGCAGCCAAGATTTGGGACAGAGGGGCCATGGCTACACCTTC.

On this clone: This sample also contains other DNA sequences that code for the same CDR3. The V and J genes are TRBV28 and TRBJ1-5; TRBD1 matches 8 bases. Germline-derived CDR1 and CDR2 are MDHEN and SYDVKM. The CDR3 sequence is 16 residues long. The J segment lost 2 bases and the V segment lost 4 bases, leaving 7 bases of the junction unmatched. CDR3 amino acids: CASSSRTGSGNQPQHF. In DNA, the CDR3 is TGTGCCAGCAGTTCCAGGACAGGGTCGGGCAATCAGCCCCAGCATTTT. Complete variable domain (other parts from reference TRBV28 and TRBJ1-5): DVKVTQSSRYLVKRTGEKVFLECVQDMDHENMFWYRQDPGLGLRLIYFSYDVKMKEKGDIPEGYSVSREKKERFSLILESASTNQTSMYLCASSSRTGSGNQPQHFGDGTRLSIL.

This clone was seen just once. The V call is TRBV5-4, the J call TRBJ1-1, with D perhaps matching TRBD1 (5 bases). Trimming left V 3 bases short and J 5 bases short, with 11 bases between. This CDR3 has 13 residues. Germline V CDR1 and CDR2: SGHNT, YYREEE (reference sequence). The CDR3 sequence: CASSSPGGTEAFF. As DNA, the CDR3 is TGTGCCAGCAGCTCCCCGGGGGGGACTGAAGCTTTCTTT.

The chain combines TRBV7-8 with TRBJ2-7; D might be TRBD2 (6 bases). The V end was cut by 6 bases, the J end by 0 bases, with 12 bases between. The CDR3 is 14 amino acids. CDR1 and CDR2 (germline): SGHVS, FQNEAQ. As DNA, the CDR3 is TGTGCCAGCAGTCCCCGGACTACCTCCTACGAGCAGTACTTC. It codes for CASSPRTTSYEQYF.

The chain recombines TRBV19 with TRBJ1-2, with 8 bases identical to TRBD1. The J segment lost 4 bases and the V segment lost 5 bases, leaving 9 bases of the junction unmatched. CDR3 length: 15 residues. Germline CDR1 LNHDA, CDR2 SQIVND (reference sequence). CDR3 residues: CASSSAGQGGYGYTF. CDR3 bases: TGTGCCAGTAGTTCGGCTGGACAGGGCGGCTATGGCTACACCTTC.

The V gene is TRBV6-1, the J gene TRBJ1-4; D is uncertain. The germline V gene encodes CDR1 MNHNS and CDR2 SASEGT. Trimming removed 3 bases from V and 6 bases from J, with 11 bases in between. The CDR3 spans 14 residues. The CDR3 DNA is TGTGCCAGCAGTGAGGCCGACAAGTATGAAAAACTGTTTTTT. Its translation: CASSEADKYEKLFF.

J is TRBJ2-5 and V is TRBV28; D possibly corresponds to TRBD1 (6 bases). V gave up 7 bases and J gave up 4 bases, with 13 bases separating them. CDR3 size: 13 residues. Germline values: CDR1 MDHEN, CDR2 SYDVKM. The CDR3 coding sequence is TGTGCCAGCAACACCCACAGGGTAGAGACCCAGTACTTC. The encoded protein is CASNTHRVETQYF.

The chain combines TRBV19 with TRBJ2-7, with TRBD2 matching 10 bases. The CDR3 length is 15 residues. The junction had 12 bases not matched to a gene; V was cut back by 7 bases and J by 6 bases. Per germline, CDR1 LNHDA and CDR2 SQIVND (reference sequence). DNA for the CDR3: TGTGCCAGTACCCCTCGAGGGCTAGCGGGGGTCGAGCAGTACTTC. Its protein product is CASTPRGLAGVEQYF.

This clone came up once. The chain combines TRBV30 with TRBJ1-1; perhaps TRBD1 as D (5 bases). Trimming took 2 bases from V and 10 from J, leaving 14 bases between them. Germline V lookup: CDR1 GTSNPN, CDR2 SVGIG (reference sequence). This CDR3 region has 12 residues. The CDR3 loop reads CAWSLLGVGAFF. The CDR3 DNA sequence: TGTGCCTGGAGTCTGCTAGGGGTGGGAGCTTTCTTT. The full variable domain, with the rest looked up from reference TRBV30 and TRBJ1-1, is SQTIHQWPATLVQPVGSPLSLECTVEGTSNPNLYWYRQAAGRGLQLLFYSVGIGQISSEVPQNLSASRPQDRQFILSSKKLLLSDSGFYLCAWSLLGVGAFFGQGTRLTVV.